This T cell receptor (beta chain) originates from a study of technical replicates of blood from a handful of donors. Trimming pared 0 bases from V and 10 bases from J, leaving 7 bases between. The CDR3 runs 13 residues. Germline values: CDR1 WNHNN, CDR2 SYGVQD (reference sequence). Clones were sequenced by immunoSEQ multiplex PCR, and TCRdb holds only the in-frame ones, with some missing. This sample has about 100,000 clones, with 90% to 95% found just once. The sequence was obtained from a human donor in good health. The specimen was T cells isolated from PBMCs. This chain links TRBV10-1 with TRBJ1-6, with D tentatively TRBD1 (5 bases). The CDR3 DNA is TGCGCCAGCAGTGAGTCAGGGGTCTCACCCCTCCACTTT. Encoded protein: CASSESGVSPLHF.